This entry describes one T cell receptor beta chain. This clonotype came up a few times. Its target antigen remains unknown. No base-level quality is on record; no much larger clone is a single base apart. The CDR3 goes from the cysteine to the phenylalanine over 12 residues. Just CDR3 DNA is preserved here, 36 bases in frame from base 1. CDR1 and CDR2, looked up from the germline V gene, are SQVTM and ANQGSEA. V has 7 bases trimmed and J has 8 bases trimmed; junction bases matching no gene number 8. To prepare the library, 5' RACE was applied. A second PCR of about 7 to 12 cycles was run with a J-beta primer mix and a sample-barcoded 5' primer. Each TCR beta cDNA molecule received a unique molecular identifier from a template-switch 5' adaptor carrying 12 random nucleotides. Each sample yielded at least 2.5 million CDR3-containing paired-end reads. First-strand cDNA synthesis was performed from all RNA using the Mint cDNA synthesis kit, with priming by a TRBC-specific oligonucleotide. All cDNA was treated with uracil-DNA glycosylase and then went through a first 18-cycle PCR with the universal primers M1SS and BC2_uni_R. In the original analysis: Each sample was normalized by randomly selecting 1 million high-quality reads, each carrying a distinct molecular identifier. Instead of being binned into consensus sequences, reads with shared molecular identifiers were discarded. MiTCR, with a Q25 quality threshold and the strictest error-elimination algorithm, was used for CDR3 identification, clonotype clustering and error correction. A nonparametric unseen species model with Euler transformation was used to estimate lower-bound total TCR beta diversity. TCRdb trimmed the raw reads at Q25, called clones with MiXCR and kept productive beta chains. CDR3 protein duplicates are merged, each entry listing the most common genes and DNA. The V and J calls, along with clone size, are taken from TCRdb and not from the paper's own processing. The sample data list approximately 2,000,000 distinct CDR3 sequences, and 30% to 40% of these were observed just once. Under 30% of the sample lies in the top ten.

This sample is drawn from a study of blood T cells in healthy people across ages (dated by TCRdb to about 2015). For the study in its entirety: Template switching captured roughly one uniquely barcoded TCR beta cDNA molecule per two T cells in model experiments. For two donors (one aged 18 to 30 and one aged 80 or older), the study analyzed two additional independent replicas of 1 million unique cDNA reads from the same blood draw. Age-related changes in TCR beta repertoire diversity were measured in the study by deep sequencing normalized with unique cDNA molecular identifiers. The donors were split into four age groups: young (average around 16 years), middle-aged (more than 35), aged (about 56) and long-lived (approximately 89). Donors of different ages were randomly distributed across sequencing lanes to avoid experimental bias. Study-wide conclusions, independent of this receptor: Compared with the aged group, the long-lived group had more naive CD4+ T cells, fewer expanded clones and increased TCR diversity, suggesting age selection. The percentage of naive T cells measured by flow cytometry correlated strongly with observed TCR beta diversity. Since profiling was done on bulk unsorted PBMCs, naive and antigen-experienced compartments could not be conclusively compared. Estimates of total diversity based on one million sequenced T cells were considered lower bounds and underestimates. As age increased, observed TCR beta diversity per million T cells dropped in a roughly linear way, and a significant reduction was already evident by age about 36. Because the CMV infection status of the donors was unknown, age-related changes in expanded clonotypes may potentially have been confounded.

The donors were 40 or so Caucasian individuals from Russia, aged about 6 to 95 years, who were systemically healthy. Ten milliliters of peripheral blood were collected from each donor into EDTA-treated Vacutainer tubes. Ficoll-Paque density-gradient centrifugation was used to isolate PBMCs, with at least 6 million obtained per sample. Total RNA, at least 6 micrograms per sample, was extracted from PBMCs with Trizol reagent. The percentages of naive CD45RAhigh/CD27high T cells were determined by flow cytometry on a PBMC aliquot from every donor. The sequenced material came from blood. The receptor was derived from a human donor in good health. Recombination joined TRBV29-1 with TRBJ1-2; 9 middle bases align to TRBD1. The CDR3 has the sequence CSGQQGAGGYTF. The DNA sequence follows: TGCAGCGGTCAACAGGGGGCAGGGGGCTACACCTTC.